The 30 T cell receptor beta chains in this list originate from one sample, sequenced in a study of response to subunit inactivated influenza vaccine. MiXCR, applied by TCRdb to the RT-PCR reads, yields one record per CDR3 protein. The sample lists about 190,000 distinct CDR3 sequences, around an eighth occurring once. The sample here was CD8+ T cells sorted from PBMCs, taken 5 days after vaccination. Receptors originate from a man aged 50 to 60 who received an inactivated influenza vaccine.

This clonotype was seen ten or more times. J is TRBJ1-2 and V is TRBV12-3 or TRBV12-4; 11 nucleotides align to TRBD1. The V and J ends lost 3 bases and 8 bases, in that order; junction bases with no gene match: 2. The CDR3 contains 13 residues. The CDR3 protein is CASSLGTGGGYTF. The DNA of the CDR3 is TGTGCCAGCAGTTTGGGGACAGGGGGGGGCTACACCTTC.

The chain couples TRBV6-1 to TRBJ2-3; D gene unclear. Trimming stripped 6 bases from V and 5 bases from J, with 12 bases between. The CDR3 contains 13 residues. CDR1 is MNHNS, CDR2 SASEGT, per germline. CDR3 in DNA: TGTGCCAGCAGCCCCGGCCTGGGAGATACGCAGTATTTT. Protein product: CASSPGLGDTQYF.

This clonotype was detected a few times. This chain's CDR3 is CASSVASSGDEQYF. The CDR3 DNA follows: TGTGCCAGCAGCGTAGCCTCTTCGGGGGACGAGCAGTACTTC. This chain joins TRBV9 and TRBJ2-7, with a tentative D call TRBD2 (6 bases). The CDR3 has 14 residues. CDR1 SGDLS and CDR2 YYNGEE come from the germline V gene. Trimming stripped 0 bases from V and 5 bases from J, with 12 bases between.

The rearrangement links TRBV4-3 to TRBJ2-7; possibly TRBD2 for D (6 bases). The germline V and J ends were trimmed by 1 base and 1 base, with 11 bases remaining between them. Germline CDR1 reads LGHNA; CDR2 reads YSLEER. CDR3 length: 15 residues. CDR3 nucleotide sequence: TGCGCCAGCAGCCAAGGGGACTGGAGATCCTACGAGCAGTACTTC. This sequence encodes CASSQGDWRSYEQYF.

The chain couples TRBV4-3 to TRBJ2-3, with D uncertain. Trimming took off 5 bases at V and 6 bases at J, with 9 bases between the two ends. This CDR3 is built from 12 residues. Looked up from germline, CDR1 is LGHNA and CDR2 is YSLEER. The CDR3 sequence: CASSSFGDTQYF. The CDR3 DNA sequence: TGCGCCAGCAGCTCGTTTGGGGATACGCAGTATTTT.

A few counts support this clonotype. The chain uses TRBV20-1 and TRBJ2-7; 11 positions match TRBD2. CDR1 and CDR2 (germline): DFQATT, SNEGSKA (reference sequence). CDR3 length: 18 amino acids. The J segment lost 0 bases and the V segment lost 3 bases, leaving 13 bases of the junction unmatched. The CDR3 DNA reads as TGCAGTGCTAGTAACCTAGCGGGAGGCCTTTTAAGCTCCTACGAGCAGTACTTC. Amino acid sequence: CSASNLAGGLLSSYEQYF.

CDR3 sequence reads: CASSLVEGQSTMNTEAFF. CDR3 DNA sequence: TGTGCCAGCAGCTTAGTGGAGGGACAGTCAACAATGAACACTGAAGCTTTCTTT. The chain couples TRBV11-1 to TRBJ1-1, with TRBD1 matching over 7 bases. V lost 1 base to trimming and J lost 0 bases; unmatched junction nucleotides: 11. There are 18 residues in the CDR3. Germline V gives CDR1 SGHAT, CDR2 FQDESV (reference sequence).

This clonotype has only a few counts. This chain joins TRBV12-3 or TRBV12-4 and TRBJ2-3, with D possibly being TRBD1 (7 bases). CDR3 length equals 15 residues. Between the trimmed V and J ends, which lost 3 bases and 2 bases, there was a span of 12 bases. DNA for the CDR3: TGTGCCAGCAGTTTTGGCGGGACAGCCACAGATACGCAGTATTTT. It yields the protein CASSFGGTATDTQYF.

CDR3 DNA sequence: TGTGCCAGCAGCCTCGGGACGGCGGTCGGAGGCTACACCTTC. The encoded protein is CASSLGTAVGGYTF. The chain combines TRBV3-1 with TRBJ1-2, with D possibly matching TRBD1 (5 bases). The V end lost 4 bases, the J end lost 8 bases, and 17 bases lay between the germline ends. Germline CDR1 and CDR2: LGHDT and YNNKEL (reference sequence). The CDR3 length is 14 residues.

This clonotype was counted between two and nine times. V gene TRBV12-3 or TRBV12-4 combines with J gene TRBJ2-5, with a tentative D call TRBD1 (7 bases). The CDR3 length is 14 residues. V shed 3 bases and J shed 5 bases, with 13 bases lying between them. CDR3 loop: CASSLLQGGETQYF. CDR3 nucleotide sequence: TGTGCCAGCAGTTTGCTTCAGGGGGGCGAGACCCAGTACTTC.

V usage is TRBV28 and J usage is TRBJ2-5, with TRBD1 identical over 10 bases. The CDR3 spans 16 residues. In germline, CDR1 is MDHEN, CDR2 SYDVKM. Trimming cost V 6 bases and J 5 bases; bases outside gene matches: 12. For the CDR3, the DNA is TGTGCCAGCAGCCATTCCCCGGGACAGGGGTGGGAGACCCAGTACTTC. Its translation is CASSHSPGQGWETQYF. Together with reference TRBV28 and TRBJ2-5, the CDR3 gives the full variable domain: DVKVTQSSRYLVKRTGEKVFLECVQDMDHENMFWYRQDPGLGLRLIYFSYDVKMKEKGDIPEGYSVSREKKERFSLILESASTNQTSMYLCASSHSPGQGWETQYFGPGTRLLVL.

This clonotype appeared a few times. At one of its ends the junction is not consistent with the germline gene, which may arise from a read error. This chain links TRBV20-1 with TRBJ1-1; TRBD1 matches at 8 bases. CDR1 is DFQATT and CDR2 is SNEGSKA in the germline V gene (reference sequence). CDR3 length: 14 residues. The DNA of the CDR3 is TGCAGTGCTGGGACAGGACAAATGAACACTGAAGCCTTCTTT. Its protein product is CSAGTGQMNTEAFF.

This clonotype came up a few times. The chain is built from TRBV4-1 and TRBJ1-1, with a tentative D call TRBD1 (6 bases). Germline V gene lookup returns CDR1 MGHRA and CDR2 YSYEKL. CDR3 length: 15 amino acids. Trimming pared 1 base from V and 1 base from J, leaving 10 bases between. The CDR3 nucleotides read TGCGCCAGCAGCCAAGTTTTAGGGGGGAACACTGAAGCTTTCTTT. It translates to CASSQVLGGNTEAFF.

The rearrangement joins TRBV6-2 or TRBV6-3 to TRBJ1-2, with TRBD1 matching over 10 bases. The ends lost 0 bases at V and 8 bases at J; junction bases unmatched: 0. The CDR3 runs to 13 residues. From germline, CDR1 is MNHEY and CDR2 SVGEGT. CDR3 DNA: TGTGCCAGCAGTTACTCGACAGGGGGCGGCTACACCTTC. This translates into CASSYSTGGGYTF.

In its sample, this clonotype was seen a few times. This chain connects TRBV7-9 to TRBJ2-5; maybe TRBD2 (6 bases). Trimming removed 8 bases at V and 1 base at J, with 8 bases between. This CDR3 is 12 amino acids long. Germline V CDR1 and CDR2: SEHNR, FQNEAQ (reference sequence). CDR3 sequence reads: CASGGVQETQYF. The CDR3 DNA reads as TGTGCCAGCGGCGGGGTCCAAGAGACCCAGTACTTC.

The genes are TRBV7-2 and TRBJ2-7; TRBD1 matches 8 bases. The germline CDR1 and CDR2 sequences are SGHTA and FQGNSA. V dropped 4 bases and J dropped 6; count of bases not matched to a gene: 11. The CDR3 is 15 residues long. Here the CDR3 reads CASSSTGGLESEQYF. CDR3 bases: TGTGCCAGCAGCTCTACAGGGGGTCTTGAGTCCGAGCAGTACTTC.

This clonotype was seen more than once but under ten times. V usage is TRBV6-1 and J usage is TRBJ1-1; the match to TRBD1 covers 8 bases. This CDR3 contains 12 residues. In germline, CDR1 is MNHNS, CDR2 SASEGT. The V gene end was trimmed by 4 bases and the J gene end by 7 bases; junction bases not matched to a gene: 2. Here the CDR3 reads CASSVGTGEAFF. The CDR3 nucleotides read TGTGCCAGCAGTGTTGGGACAGGTGAAGCTTTCTTT.

The chain joins TRBV4-3 to TRBJ2-2; a weak D match, TRBD1 (5 bases). CDR3 length: 16 residues. Germline V gene data show CDR1 as LGHNA and CDR2 as YSLEER. The ends were cut back, 0 bases at V and 2 bases at J, with 10 bases in the middle. The CDR3: CASSQDWTLNTGELFF. The CDR3 nucleotides read TGCGCCAGCAGCCAAGATTGGACACTAAACACCGGGGAGCTGTTTTTT.

This clonotype was observed a few times. An end of the junction differs from the germline gene, which may be a read error. The chain combines TRBV7-7 with TRBJ2-5; D is uncertain. Germline CDR1 and CDR2: SSHAT and FNYEAQ (reference sequence). The CDR3 is made up of 13 amino acids. In DNA form, the CDR3 reads TGTGCTAGCAGCTTAAATAGTGGAGAGACCCAGTACTTC. Amino acid sequence: CASSLNSGETQYF.

The rearrangement joins TRBV7-8 to TRBJ2-1; 8 nucleotides line up with TRBD1. With V trimmed by 6 bases and J by 4 bases, 8 bases remained unmatched. Looked up from germline, CDR1 is SGHVS and CDR2 is FQNEAQ. The CDR3 runs 15 residues. The CDR3 loop reads CASRFLRTGYNEQFF. CDR3 nucleotide sequence: TGTGCCAGCAGATTTCTCAGGACAGGGTACAATGAGCAGTTCTTC.

The chain carries TRBV5-5 and TRBJ2-1; 7 bases match TRBD1. The CDR3 runs to 14 residues. J gave up 4 bases and V 4 bases, and 5 bases lay outside the gene matches. CDR1 and CDR2 from the germline V gene are SGHKS and YYEKEE (reference sequence). This chain's CDR3 is CASSGPTGYNEQFF. In nucleotides, the CDR3 is TGTGCCAGCAGCGGTCCGACAGGGTACAATGAGCAGTTCTTC.

The chain recombines TRBV10-2 with TRBJ2-7, with 11 bases fitting TRBD2. The V segment lost 8 bases and the J segment 4 bases; nucleotides outside the gene matches: 7. Looked up from germline, CDR1 is WSHSY and CDR2 is SAAADI. The CDR3 covers 14 residues. CDR3 in amino acids: CASQLAGEVYEQYF. The CDR3 coding sequence is TGCGCCAGCCAACTAGCGGGGGAAGTTTACGAGCAGTACTTC.

This clonotype was detected a few times. The V and J genes are TRBV28 and TRBJ2-7, with D perhaps TRBD2 (5 bases). The CDR3 runs to 15 residues. Germline V gene data show CDR1 as MDHEN and CDR2 as SYDVKM. V lost 7 bases, J lost 2 bases, and 18 bases lay in between. CDR3 bases: TGTGCCAGCATGGGTCGAAGGGAGCCTACCTACGAGCAGTACTTC. This sequence encodes CASMGRREPTYEQYF.

This clonotype was picked up a small number of times. The V gene is TRBV20-1, the J gene TRBJ2-7; 8 bases are shared with TRBD2. Germline values: CDR1 DFQATT, CDR2 SNEGSKA (reference sequence). V shed 3 bases and J 6 bases; nucleotides not matched to a gene: 7. This CDR3 is built from 13 residues. The CDR3 loop is CSASRGTSLEQYF. CDR3 nucleotides: TGCAGTGCTAGCCGAGGGACTAGTCTCGAGCAGTACTTC.

The chain links TRBV12-3 or TRBV12-4 to TRBJ2-7; D is undetermined. V lost 3 bases and J 5 bases, leaving 17 bases between the germline ends. The CDR3 totals 15 residues. CDR3 residues: CASSFRYGYTDEQYF. Here the CDR3 DNA reads TGTGCCAGCAGTTTTCGATATGGGTATACTGACGAGCAGTACTTC.

The V and J genes are TRBV6-1 and TRBJ2-7, with 7 bases fitting TRBD2. Per the germline V gene, CDR1 is MNHNS and CDR2 is SASEGT. V lost 1 base and J lost 5; bases outside the gene matches: 8. The CDR3 has 15 residues. CDR3: CASSEVRGAGDEQYF. DNA for the CDR3: TGTGCCAGCAGTGAAGTACGCGGCGCGGGAGACGAGCAGTACTTC.

The V gene is TRBV6-2 or TRBV6-3, the J gene TRBJ2-1, with 7 bases fitting TRBD2. V was clipped by 2 bases and J by 8 bases; unmatched bases: 9. The CDR3 contains 15 residues. Germline values: CDR1 MNHEY, CDR2 SVGEGT. Written as DNA, the CDR3 is TGTGCCAGCAGTTACAGATGGGCGGGAGCTTATGAGCAGTTCTTC. Its translation: CASSYRWAGAYEQFF.

V usage is TRBV4-3 and J usage is TRBJ1-1; TRBD1 matches at 8 bases. J lost 5 bases, V lost 0 bases, and 14 bases had no gene match. Germline assignment: CDR1 LGHNA and CDR2 YSLEER. This CDR3 region has 18 residues. This chain's CDR3 is CASSQDWGTGYGGTEAFF. DNA for the CDR3: TGCGCCAGCAGCCAAGATTGGGGGACAGGCTACGGGGGTACTGAAGCTTTCTTT.

This clonotype was detected only a few times. The rearrangement uses TRBV20-1 and TRBJ2-7; D gene ambiguous. CDR3 length: 15 amino acids. Trimming pared 0 bases from V and 2 bases from J, leaving 14 bases between. Germline V gene data show CDR1 as DFQATT and CDR2 as SNEGSKA (reference sequence). CDR3 amino acids: CSARDLAAITYEQYF. The CDR3 DNA sequence: TGCAGTGCTAGAGATTTAGCAGCTATAACCTACGAGCAGTACTTC.

This clonotype has more than one count but fewer than ten. The chain links TRBV6-1 to TRBJ2-7; 11 bases are a match to TRBD2. Losses at the gene ends were 2 bases for V and 4 bases for J; bases not matched to a gene: 7. Germline V gene lookup returns CDR1 MNHNS and CDR2 SASEGT. This CDR3 spans 16 amino acids. CDR3 DNA: TGTGCCAGCAGTGAATTTAGCGGGGGGGCCTCGTACGAGCAGTACTTC. Residues: CASSEFSGGASYEQYF.